A single sample is the source of the 24 T cell receptor beta chains below, sequenced in a study of cytomegalovirus exposure and HLA in healthy donors. PCR employed 60 Vbeta and 13 Jbeta primers. Only in-frame clones appear in the TCRdb table, and some are missing; sequencing was by immunoSEQ multiplex PCR. The sample has 100,000 or so clones; about 80% are singletons. Input material: PBMCs. All receptors come from a human donor in good health.

The rearrangement joins TRBV9 to TRBJ2-5, with TRBD1 matching 9 bases. Germline CDR1 and CDR2: SGDLS and YYNGEE. The CDR3 totals 15 residues. Trimming removed 0 bases from V and 5 bases from J; junction bases left unmatched: 5. Here the CDR3 reads CASSVVQGAGETQYF. The CDR3 coding sequence is TGTGCCAGCAGCGTAGTACAGGGGGCAGGGGAGACCCAGTACTTC.

This chain uses TRBV7-2 with TRBJ2-2; 12 nucleotides line up with TRBD1. CDR3 length equals 16 residues. After removal of 5 bases from V and 4 bases from J, the junction contained 5 bases not matched to a gene. CDR1 is SGHTA, CDR2 FQGNSA, per germline. Here the CDR3 DNA reads TGTGCCAGCAGCCACCGGGACAGGGGGCTCACCGGGGAGCTGTTTTTT. Its translation is CASSHRDRGLTGELFF.

The rearrangement links TRBV7-2 to TRBJ2-6, with TRBD2 identical over 10 bases. Trimming at V came to 1 base and at J to 0 bases, leaving 3 bases not matched to a gene. Germline loops: CDR1 SGHTA, CDR2 FQGNSA. The CDR3 sequence is 18 residues long. For the CDR3, the DNA is TGTGCCAGCAGCTTAGGTAGCGGGGGGAACTCTGGGGCCAACGTCCTGACTTTC. Residues: CASSLGSGGNSGANVLTF.

This sequence joins TRBV28 and TRBJ2-5, with D possibly TRBD2 on 5 matching bases. The J call may not be correct, given that the DNA end is closer to TRBJ2-7. Germline V gene lookup returns CDR1 MDHEN and CDR2 SYDVKM. CDR3 length: 12 residues. CDR3 sequence (DNA): TGTGCCGTGGCGGGCCGACCCTACGAGCAGTACTTC. It is translated as CAVAGRPYEQYF.

The genes are TRBV11-2 and TRBJ2-1; the match to TRBD2 covers 7 bases. The V gene's germline CDR1 is SGHAT and CDR2 FQNNGV. The CDR3 has 14 amino acids. V was pared by 5 bases and J by 12 bases, with 13 bases of the junction left unmatched. CDR3 nucleotide sequence: TGTGCCAGCAGCCCCGGGGGGACGGCTGTTTGGCAGTTCTTC. Its translation: CASSPGGTAVWQFF.

This chain links TRBV2 with TRBJ2-6; D unresolved. V was clipped by 2 bases and J by 5 bases, with 13 bases between them. This CDR3 spans 16 amino acids. Germline loops: CDR1 SNHLY, CDR2 FYNNEI. This CDR3 reads CASSESIQARANVLTF. The CDR3 DNA reads as TGTGCCAGCAGTGAATCCATCCAGGCTAGGGCCAACGTCCTGACTTTC.

This clone came up a few times. This chain connects TRBV5-4 to TRBJ2-5; no reliable D call. This CDR3 is 15 amino acids long. V was shortened by 2 bases and J by 2 bases, with 13 bases between the two germline ends. The germline V gene has CDR1 SGHNT and CDR2 YYREEE (reference sequence). The CDR3 sequence is CASSFGPVKQETQYF. The CDR3 nucleotides are TGTGCCAGCAGCTTTGGCCCAGTAAAACAAGAGACCCAGTACTTC.

This clone appeared a single time. For the CDR3, the DNA is TGTGCCAGTAGTATGATGGGGACTGGAAATAATGAGCAGTTCTTC. This gives the protein CASSMMGTGNNEQFF. The rearrangement joins TRBV19 to TRBJ2-1, with D maybe TRBD2 (6 bases). The ends were cut back, 3 bases at V and 7 bases at J, with 16 bases in the middle. The germline V gene has CDR1 LNHDA and CDR2 SQIVND (reference sequence). The CDR3 totals 15 residues. Together with reference TRBV19 and TRBJ2-1, the CDR3 gives the full variable domain: DGGITQSPKYLFRKEGQNVTLSCEQNLNHDAMYWYRQDPGQGLRLIYYSQIVNDFQKGDIAEGYSVSREKKESFPLTVTSAQKNPTAFYLCASSMMGTGNNEQFFGPGTRLTVL.

This chain connects TRBV7-8 to TRBJ2-1, with 16 bases identical to TRBD2. The CDR3 contains 19 residues. CDR1 and CDR2 (germline): SGHVS, FQNEAQ. V dropped 5 bases and J dropped 1; count of bases not matched to a gene: 8. The CDR3 spells CASSTVGTSGRGSYNEQFF. The CDR3 bases are TGTGCCAGCAGCACGGTCGGGACTAGCGGGAGGGGATCCTACAATGAGCAGTTCTTC.

The rearrangement uses TRBV19 and TRBJ1-6, with D unclear. Per germline, CDR1 LNHDA and CDR2 SQIVND (reference sequence). Trimming stripped 10 bases from V and 5 bases from J, with 15 bases between. This CDR3 has 14 amino acids. CDR3 coding DNA: TGTGCCACCTCGCAGGCGTTGAATAATTCACCCCTCCACTTT. As protein: CATSQALNNSPLHF.

This clone was detected once. The CDR3 nucleotides read TGTGCCAGCTCCCGGGGTTCGGGGGTGCCCTACGAGCAGTACTTC. It encodes CASSRGSGVPYEQYF. The rearrangement links TRBV18 to TRBJ2-7, with D tentatively TRBD2 (6 bases). CDR3 length equals 15 residues. CDR1 KGHSH and CDR2 LQKENI come from the germline V gene. The ends were cut back, 6 bases at V and 2 bases at J, with 17 bases in the middle.

This clone was counted once. The rearrangement joins TRBV27 to TRBJ2-5; TRBD2 matches 8 bases. Germline CDR1 reads MNHEY; CDR2 reads SMNVEV (reference sequence). V lost 4 bases, J lost 5 bases, and 9 bases stayed unmatched. This CDR3 has 15 amino acids. The CDR3 region has the DNA TGTGCCAGCAGTTCCCCCCTAGCGGGTGACGAGACCCAGTACTTC. Its translation: CASSSPLAGDETQYF.

Only one count was recorded for this clone. V usage is TRBV27 and J usage is TRBJ1-5; a weak D match, TRBD1 (5 bases). Trimming pared 4 bases from V and 7 bases from J, leaving 11 bases between. CDR1 is MNHEY, CDR2 SMNVEV, per germline (reference sequence). There are 13 residues in the CDR3. CDR3: CASSWGGDQPQHF. The CDR3 region has the DNA TGTGCCAGCAGTTGGGGGGGGGACCAGCCCCAGCATTTT.

This clone was detected only once. J is TRBJ1-5 and V is TRBV21-1. TRBV21-1 is a pseudogene locus. The CDR3 has 10 amino acids. CDR3 nucleotide sequence: TGTGCCAGCGAGAATCAGCCCCAGCATTTT. It translates to CASENQPQHF.

The rearrangement joins TRBV5-6 to TRBJ1-6; 7 nucleotides line up with TRBD1. Germline lookup yields CDR1 SGHDT and CDR2 YYEEEE. This CDR3 spans 15 amino acids. Trimming removed 0 bases from V and 8 bases from J; junction bases left unmatched: 5. The CDR3 sequence is CASSLGLTGYSPLHF. CDR3 nucleotides: TGTGCCAGCAGCTTGGGCCTGACAGGGTATTCACCCCTCCACTTT.

This chain uses TRBV28 with TRBJ1-5, with a weak D call TRBD1 (5 bases). Trimming left V 3 bases short and J 0 bases short, with 15 bases between. Germline CDR1 and CDR2: MDHEN and SYDVKM. This CDR3 has 17 residues. For the CDR3, the DNA is TGTGCCAGCAGTTTCTCAGGGCCGGACTATAGCAATCAGCCCCAGCATTTT. Its translation is CASSFSGPDYSNQPQHF. Full variable domain (rest looked up from reference TRBV28 and TRBJ1-5): DVKVTQSSRYLVKRTGEKVFLECVQDMDHENMFWYRQDPGLGLRLIYFSYDVKMKEKGDIPEGYSVSREKKERFSLILESASTNQTSMYLCASSFSGPDYSNQPQHFGDGTRLSIL.

The chain couples TRBV4-3 to TRBJ2-5, with TRBD1 identical over 8 bases. Germline CDR1 LGHNA, CDR2 YSLEER. V was clipped by 1 base and J by 5 bases; unmatched bases: 0. CDR3 length equals 13 residues. DNA of the CDR3: TGCGCCAGCAGCCAAGGGACAGGGGAGACCCAGTACTTC. Its translation is CASSQGTGETQYF.

V gene TRBV7-9 combines with J gene TRBJ2-5, with D perhaps TRBD1 (5 bases). CDR3 length: 14 residues. The V end lost 5 bases, the J end lost 5 bases, and 15 bases lay between the germline ends. Germline V CDR1 and CDR2: SEHNR, FQNEAQ (reference sequence). The CDR3 spells CASSPARVRETQYF. In DNA form, the CDR3 reads TGTGCCAGCAGCCCCGCCAGGGTACGGGAGACCCAGTACTTC.

The V and J genes are TRBV5-6 and TRBJ1-2, with 8 bases fitting TRBD1. The CDR3 extends over 15 amino acids. Germline CDR1 reads SGHDT; CDR2 reads YYEEEE. Trimming at V came to 1 base and at J to 5 bases, leaving 7 bases not matched to a gene. This CDR3 reads CASSLWARGHYGYTF. CDR3 coding DNA: TGTGCCAGCAGCTTGTGGGCCAGGGGGCATTATGGCTACACCTTC.

This clone was seen a single time. The CDR3 DNA reads TGTGCCAGCAGCTTATACACAGATACGCAGTATTTT. It yields the protein CASSLYTDTQYF. The V gene is TRBV7-2, the J gene TRBJ2-3; no definite D call. Deletions cut 2 bases from V and 2 bases from J, with 2 bases between. Germline CDR1 is SGHTA and CDR2 is FQGNSA. CDR3 length equals 12 residues.

This clone was observed a single time. The chain joins TRBV5-1 to TRBJ2-5; TRBD1 is a possible D gene (5 bases). This CDR3 comprises 14 residues. The germline gives CDR1 SGHRS, CDR2 YFSETQ. Trimming cost V 5 bases and J 9 bases, with 20 bases left between them. The CDR3 loop is CASRTDPIEGAQYF. The CDR3 coding sequence is TGCGCCAGCAGAACGGACCCAATCGAAGGGGCCCAGTACTTC.

This chain joins TRBV6-6 and TRBJ2-3; 7 nucleotides line up with TRBD1. The CDR3 spans 14 residues. Unmatched junction bases numbered 6, after V lost 3 bases and J lost 6 bases. From germline, CDR1 is MNHNY and CDR2 SVGAGI (reference sequence). The CDR3 is CASSYDRATDTQYF. The CDR3 nucleotides read TGTGCCAGCAGTTATGACAGGGCAACGGATACGCAGTATTTT.

This chain uses TRBV28 with TRBJ2-2; 13 bases agree with TRBD2. Germline CDR1 MDHEN, CDR2 SYDVKM. The CDR3 covers 15 residues. V shed 10 bases and J 1 base; nucleotides not matched to a gene: 3. The CDR3 is CAMGTSGMNTGELFF. For the CDR3, the DNA is TGTGCCATGGGGACTAGCGGGATGAACACCGGGGAGCTGTTTTTT.

The chain carries TRBV18 and TRBJ2-5, with 13 bases aligning to TRBD2. The end of the DNA is better explained by TRBJ2-7, so the J call may be wrong. The CDR3 runs to 16 residues. Germline V gene data show CDR1 as KGHSH and CDR2 as LQKENI. CDR3 in DNA: TGTGCCAGCTCACCAAGGACTAGCGGGAGCAGTTACGAGCAGTACTTC. It translates to CASSPRTSGSSYEQYF.